Shown below are 32 T cell receptor beta chains from a single sample sequenced in a study of T cells expressing NK-cell markers. TCRdb reprocessed the 5' RACE reads and stores each CDR3 protein as one record, lacking DNA. The sample holds 350,000 to 400,000 distinct CDR3 sequences. The specimen was blood T cells: a sorted CD56 or NKG2C T cell subset, CD4+ or CD8+ T cells, or bulk PBMC T cells (not recorded which). The receptors stem from a woman between 45 and 65 years old in good health.

The chain links TRBV24-1 to TRBJ2-2; TCRdb lists TRBD2, though no DNA is available to test this call. Germline V gene lookup returns CDR1 KGHDR and CDR2 SFDVKD. This CDR3 region has 15 residues. The CDR3 here is CATQPGTRNTGELFF.

This chain connects TRBV5-4 to TRBJ2-1; TCRdb names TRBD2, which stays unverified in the absence of DNA. Germline V gene data show CDR1 as SGHNT and CDR2 as YYREEE (reference sequence). The CDR3 covers 16 residues. This chain's CDR3 is CASSGTGQSSYNEQFF.

V usage is TRBV12-3 or TRBV12-4 and J usage is TRBJ1-1. The length of the CDR3 is 14 residues. CDR3 sequence reads: CASSKGPEDTEAFF.

This chain connects TRBV5-1 to TRBJ2-2; TCRdb reports TRBD1, a call that lacks DNA to check it against. Germline V gives CDR1 SGHRS, CDR2 YFSETQ. The CDR3 contains 14 residues. This CDR3 is CASFTSRANGELFF.

This sequence joins TRBV29-1 and TRBJ2-2; TCRdb designates TRBD2, a call that cannot be tested without DNA. Looked up from germline, CDR1 is SQVTM and CDR2 is ANQGSEA. The CDR3 totals 14 residues. CDR3 sequence: CSVNPSGRAGELFF.

V is TRBV7-2 and J is TRBJ1-1. Per the germline V gene, CDR1 is SGHTA and CDR2 is FQGNSA. This CDR3 contains 12 residues. The chain's CDR3 is CASRSDLTEAFF.

This chain joins TRBV5-5 and TRBJ2-5; TCRdb returns TRBD1, unconfirmable since there is no DNA. Germline V gene lookup returns CDR1 SGHKS and CDR2 YYEKEE (reference sequence). The CDR3 covers 14 residues. The CDR3: CASSLGDVKETQYF. Full variable domain (outside the CDR3, taken from reference TRBV5-5 and TRBJ2-5): DAGVTQSPTHLIKTRGQQVTLRCSPISGHKSVSWYQQVLGQGPQFIFQYYEKEERGRGNFPDRFSARQFPNYSSELNVNALLLGDSALYLCASSLGDVKETQYFGPGTRLLVL.

The chain joins TRBV12-3 or TRBV12-4 to TRBJ2-3; TCRdb indicates TRBD2, and absent DNA this call remains unverified. The CDR3 is 18 amino acids. This CDR3 is CASRPWRVAGGSTDTQYF.

The V and J genes are TRBV12-3 or TRBV12-4 and TRBJ2-2; as DNA is missing, the TRBD1 call by TCRdb cannot be tested. The length of the CDR3 is 16 residues. CDR3 loop: CASSLDRTGDTGELFF.

The rearrangement joins TRBV6-1 to TRBJ2-6; absent DNA, TCRdb's TRBD1 call cannot be checked. The CDR3 runs 17 residues. Looked up from germline, CDR1 is MNHNS and CDR2 is SASEGT. The CDR3 loop reads CASSADRVASGANVLTF.

This sequence joins TRBV6-5 and TRBJ2-2; the TCRdb call, TRBD2, lacks DNA for checking. Germline V gene data show CDR1 as MNHEY and CDR2 as SVGAGI. The CDR3 sequence is 14 residues long. CDR3 sequence reads: CASSRDWLTGELFF.

The chain has TRBV5-1 and TRBJ2-3; the D gene TCRdb calls, TRBD2, cannot be checked with no DNA. The CDR3 is 20 residues long. Germline V gives CDR1 SGHRS, CDR2 YFSETQ. CDR3 region: CASSFPPGLAGVSGTDTQYF.

The rearrangement links TRBV5-1 to TRBJ1-1; the TCRdb D gene call, TRBD1, has no DNA to confirm it. Germline-derived CDR1 and CDR2 are SGHRS and YFSETQ. The CDR3 totals 15 residues. CDR3 protein: CASSSTQGTNTEAFF. The whole variable domain, remainder taken from reference TRBV5-1 and TRBJ1-1, is KAGVTQTPRYLIKTRGQQVTLSCSPISGHRSVSWYQQTPGQGLQFLFEYFSETQRNKGNFPGRFSGRQFSNSRSEMNVSTLELGDSALYLCASSSTQGTNTEAFFGQGTRLTVV.

The V call is TRBV5-1, the J call TRBJ2-3; TCRdb designates TRBD2, a call that cannot be tested without DNA. Germline V gene lookup returns CDR1 SGHRS and CDR2 YFSETQ. This CDR3 comprises 14 residues. The CDR3 here is CASSRAGGSDTQYF.

The CDR3 sequence is CASSLAGGTGNTIYF. The genes are TRBV7-9 and TRBJ1-3. Germline CDR1 is SEHNR and CDR2 is FQNEAQ (reference sequence). This CDR3 has 15 amino acids.

This sequence joins TRBV30 and TRBJ2-7; TCRdb indicates TRBD2, and absent DNA this call remains unverified. Germline V gene lookup returns CDR1 GTSNPN and CDR2 SVGIG (reference sequence). The CDR3 spans 14 residues. This CDR3 reads CASTGLAGGYEQYF.

V is TRBV5-1 and J is TRBJ2-3; the D call from TCRdb, TRBD1, cannot be confirmed without DNA. Germline-derived CDR1 and CDR2 are SGHRS and YFSETQ. CDR3 length: 14 residues. CDR3 sequence: CASSLRQGTDTQYF.

The chain uses TRBV5-5 and TRBJ2-3; with no DNA, the TCRdb D assignment of TRBD2 cannot be verified. This CDR3 has 14 residues. CDR1 is SGHKS, CDR2 YYEKEE, per germline (reference sequence). CDR3 in amino acids: CASSLSWGADTQYF.

The genes are TRBV11-2 and TRBJ2-2; there is no DNA to check the TCRdb D call of TRBD2. Germline CDR1 reads SGHAT; CDR2 reads FQNNGV. This CDR3 has 17 residues. The CDR3 here is CASSLVGLAASGELFFF.

This chain uses TRBV7-8 with TRBJ2-1; as DNA is missing, the TRBD2 call by TCRdb cannot be tested. CDR3 size: 15 residues. CDR1 is SGHVS, CDR2 FQNEAQ, per germline. CDR3 sequence reads: CASSGSGRAGNEQFF.

V and J are TRBV24-1 and TRBJ2-1; TCRdb indicates TRBD1, and absent DNA this call remains unverified. Germline loops: CDR1 KGHDR, CDR2 SFDVKD. The CDR3 runs 13 residues. The CDR3 loop is CAVGWQGVNEQFF.

The rearrangement links TRBV11-2 to TRBJ2-1; TCRdb's D call of TRBD2 is untestable without DNA. Per the germline V gene, CDR1 is SGHAT and CDR2 is FQNNGV. The CDR3 has 17 amino acids. This CDR3 reads CASSQRLAGSSYNEQFF.

V and J are TRBV11-2 and TRBJ1-1; TCRdb selects TRBD1, and the lack of DNA leaves this call unchecked. CDR3 length: 15 amino acids. Germline V lookup: CDR1 SGHAT, CDR2 FQNNGV. CDR3 sequence reads: CASSLVQGELPEAFF.

This chain uses TRBV24-1 with TRBJ1-1. This CDR3 comprises 15 residues. Germline CDR1 KGHDR, CDR2 SFDVKD. CDR3 sequence: CATSASGRAGTEAFF.

This chain uses TRBV20-1 with TRBJ1-3; the D call from TCRdb, TRBD1, cannot be confirmed without DNA. CDR1 DFQATT and CDR2 SNEGSKA come from the germline V gene (reference sequence). This CDR3 has 14 residues. The CDR3 reads CSATPGQGLNTIYF.

CDR3 region: CASGLGPTDTQYF. V gene TRBV12-5 combines with J gene TRBJ2-3. Germline loops: CDR1 LGHNT, CDR2 FRNRAP. The CDR3 extends over 13 amino acids.

CDR3 loop: CSVGEGASVETQYF. The chain links TRBV29-1 to TRBJ2-5; TCRdb proposes TRBD2, but this gene call is untestable without DNA. The V gene's germline CDR1 is SQVTM and CDR2 ANQGSEA. This CDR3 spans 14 amino acids.

The CDR3 protein is CASSPLDRGIPKAGELFF. V gene TRBV12-3 or TRBV12-4 combines with J gene TRBJ2-2; the TRBD1 assignment by TCRdb is unverifiable without DNA. This CDR3 spans 18 amino acids.

The rearrangement uses TRBV4-1 and TRBJ2-4; TCRdb picks TRBD1, but there is no DNA to check that call. The CDR3 contains 15 residues. Germline loops: CDR1 MGHRA, CDR2 YSYEKL. The chain's CDR3 is CASSQDPGQGIIQYF.

The V call is TRBV5-1, the J call TRBJ2-5. The CDR3 covers 16 residues. CDR1 is SGHRS and CDR2 is YFSETQ in the germline V gene. The CDR3 spells CASSLSNAGYQETQYF.

The genes are TRBV12-3 or TRBV12-4 and TRBJ2-1; the TRBD1 assignment by TCRdb is unverifiable without DNA. The CDR3 has 17 amino acids. CDR3 amino acids: CASSWFLGTGVDNEQFF.

V is TRBV5-5 and J is TRBJ1-1; the D gene TCRdb calls, TRBD1, cannot be checked with no DNA. CDR3 length: 15 amino acids. CDR1 is SGHKS and CDR2 is YYEKEE in the germline V gene (reference sequence). The CDR3 sequence: CASSLAGPVVTEAFF. The variable domain in full, with the rest retrieved from reference TRBV5-5 and TRBJ1-1, is DAGVTQSPTHLIKTRGQQVTLRCSPISGHKSVSWYQQVLGQGPQFIFQYYEKEERGRGNFPDRFSARQFPNYSSELNVNALLLGDSALYLCASSLAGPVVTEAFFGQGTRLTVV.